One sample yielded the 17 T cell receptor beta chains listed below, sequenced in a study of identical twins. One entry per CDR3 protein, called by TCRdb with MiXCR from the 5' RACE reads. The sample holds hundreds of thousands of distinct CDR3 sequences; about 12% are singletons and the top ten take 1.5% to 2%. These data were likewise used in another study, on yellow fever vaccine responses in identical twins.

Source material: PBMCs. The receptor source for this set is a woman aged 18-30 years in good health.

The gene calls are TRBV3-1 and TRBJ2-1, with TRBD2 matching 11 bases. Germline V gene data show CDR1 as LGHDT and CDR2 as YNNKEL (reference sequence). The trim removed 10 bases at V and 5 bases at J, leaving 16 bases unmatched. The CDR3 sequence is 17 residues long. The CDR3 DNA is TGTGCCACCTGCCAGCACCCTAGCGGGAGGACTAACAATGAGCAGTTCTTC. Translated: CATCQHPSGRTNNEQFF.

The J gene is TRBJ2-5, the V gene TRBV20-1; a possible D gene is TRBD1 (5 bases). This CDR3 spans 15 amino acids. Trimming pared 0 bases from V and 5 bases from J, leaving 16 bases between. The V gene's germline CDR1 is DFQATT and CDR2 SNEGSKA (reference sequence). For the CDR3, the DNA is TGCAGTGCTAGAGATTTCGGCAGGGTTGGGGAGACCCAGTACTTC. Its protein product is CSARDFGRVGETQYF.

This clonotype was counted between two and nine times. V and J are TRBV9 and TRBJ2-5; 8 positions agree with TRBD2. This CDR3 contains 14 residues. Looked up from germline, CDR1 is SGDLS and CDR2 is YYNGEE. V lost 2 bases, J lost 5 bases, and 5 bases stayed unmatched. CDR3 in amino acids: CASSVSGSVETQYF. The CDR3 DNA is TGTGCCAGCAGCGTGAGCGGGAGTGTCGAGACCCAGTACTTC.

This clonotype occurred many times. The chain couples TRBV7-8 to TRBJ2-3; D might be TRBD1 (6 bases). The V gene lost 4 bases and the J gene lost 1 base, with 12 bases spanning the gap. CDR1 and CDR2 (germline): SGHVS, FQNEAQ. CDR3 length: 15 residues. The CDR3 DNA sequence: TGTGCCAGCAGCTGGCTGGACAGACGCACAGATACGCAGTATTTT. It translates to CASSWLDRRTDTQYF.

The chain carries TRBV20-1 and TRBJ2-7; 10 bases are shared with TRBD1. The CDR3 has 12 residues. Germline assignment: CDR1 DFQATT and CDR2 SNEGSKA (reference sequence). The J segment lost 2 bases and the V segment lost 6 bases, leaving 1 base of the junction unmatched. In DNA form, the CDR3 reads TGCAGTGCCGGGACAGGGGCCTACGAGCAGTACGTC. It codes for CSAGTGAYEQYV.

This chain uses TRBV6-5 with TRBJ2-5; possible D gene TRBD2, 6 bases. Germline-derived CDR1 and CDR2 are MNHEY and SVGAGI. This CDR3 has 17 amino acids. V lost 4 bases, J lost 2 bases, and 20 bases lay in between. The CDR3 DNA sequence: TGTGCCAGCAGTTCCCCATCGGATAGCGGAGTTCAAGAGACCCAGTACTTC. Protein product: CASSSPSDSGVQETQYF.

The V call is TRBV28, the J call TRBJ2-4; 9 nucleotides align to TRBD1. The CDR3 extends over 17 amino acids. Germline assignment: CDR1 MDHEN and CDR2 SYDVKM. V lost 6 bases to trimming and J lost 3 bases; unmatched junction nucleotides: 12. The CDR3 nucleotides read TGTGCCAGCAGACCCGACGCCGGGACAGGGTTCAAAAACATTCAGTACTTC. It yields the protein CASRPDAGTGFKNIQYF.

This clonotype was found many times. This rearrangement joins TRBV5-1 to TRBJ2-7; 11 bases line up with TRBD1. The V gene's germline CDR1 is SGHRS and CDR2 YFSETQ. The CDR3 consists of 15 residues. Unmatched junction bases numbered 8, after V lost 4 bases and J lost 5 bases. CDR3 sequence: CASSPPRTGGDEQYF. The CDR3, as DNA: TGCGCCAGCAGCCCTCCGCGGACAGGGGGCGACGAGCAGTACTTC.

In its sample, this clonotype was seen a few times. The V and J genes are TRBV4-1 and TRBJ2-5; D is ambiguous. The germline gives CDR1 MGHRA, CDR2 YSYEKL. Trimming shortened V by 3 bases and J by 2 bases, and 13 bases separated the two germline ends. This CDR3 has 15 residues. Written as DNA, the CDR3 is TGCGCCAGCAGCCATCGAACCGCGGATCAAGAGACCCAGTACTTC. Translated, it gives CASSHRTADQETQYF.

The V and J genes are TRBV4-1 and TRBJ2-1; D possibly corresponds to TRBD2 (5 bases). Germline CDR1 MGHRA, CDR2 YSYEKL. With 2 bases removed from V and 2 bases from J, the gap between germline ends came to 13 bases. The CDR3 covers 16 residues. CDR3 residues: CASSQLGLATYNEQFF. CDR3 coding DNA: TGCGCCAGCAGCCAACTCGGCCTAGCAACCTACAATGAGCAGTTCTTC.

In this sample, this clonotype turned up a few times. The chain carries TRBV27 and TRBJ2-1; perhaps TRBD1 as D (5 bases). Trimming left V 5 bases short and J 4 bases short, with 12 bases between. CDR3 length: 14 residues. Looked up from germline, CDR1 is MNHEY and CDR2 is SMNVEV (reference sequence). This CDR3 reads CASSISRVYNEQFF. Here the CDR3 DNA reads TGTGCCAGCAGTATCTCCAGGGTGTACAATGAGCAGTTCTTC.

This rearrangement joins TRBV6-1 to TRBJ2-5; possible D gene TRBD1, 6 bases. Germline CDR1 reads MNHNS; CDR2 reads SASEGT. This CDR3 contains 15 residues. Between the trimmed V and J ends, which lost 6 bases and 3 bases, there was a span of 17 bases. This CDR3 reads CASRGTGLGKETQYF. CDR3 nucleotide sequence: TGTGCCAGCAGAGGAACAGGGCTCGGTAAAGAGACCCAGTACTTC.

This clonotype appeared a few times. This chain joins TRBV29-1 and TRBJ2-1; 8 bases are shared with TRBD1. The V gene end was trimmed by 5 bases and the J gene end by 0 bases; junction bases not matched to a gene: 3. This CDR3 region has 14 residues. Germline CDR1 reads SQVTM; CDR2 reads ANQGSEA. The CDR3 DNA reads TGCAGCGTTCAGGGGGCCGACTCCTACAATGAGCAGTTCTTC. Protein sequence: CSVQGADSYNEQFF.

V is TRBV29-1 and J is TRBJ2-1; possibly TRBD1 or TRBD2 for D (5 bases each). V was shortened by 4 bases and J by 8 bases, with 12 bases between the two germline ends. CDR3 size: 12 residues. CDR1 and CDR2 from the germline V gene are SQVTM and ANQGSEA. CDR3 in amino acids: CSVAWGFDEQFF. The CDR3 DNA is TGCAGCGTTGCTTGGGGGTTCGATGAGCAGTTCTTC.

The chain couples TRBV18 to TRBJ2-7; TRBD2 aligns across 10 bases. CDR1 is KGHSH, CDR2 LQKENI, per germline. This CDR3 spans 16 amino acids. V shed 3 bases and J 0 bases; nucleotides not matched to a gene: 5. CDR3 amino acids: CASSPSGTSDSYEQYF. In DNA form, the CDR3 reads TGTGCCAGCTCACCGTCCGGGACTAGCGACTCCTACGAGCAGTACTTC.

This clonotype was counted at least ten times. V is TRBV10-3 and J is TRBJ2-1, with TRBD2 identical over 8 bases. V shed 4 bases and J 6 bases; nucleotides not matched to a gene: 20. Germline CDR1 and CDR2: ENHRY and SYGVKD. This CDR3 comprises 19 residues. The CDR3 protein is CAISGEGYRKRERINEQFF. In DNA form, the CDR3 reads TGTGCCATCAGTGGGGAGGGGTATCGAAAGCGGGAGAGAATCAATGAGCAGTTCTTC.

Points on this clonotype: A junction boundary mismatches the germline segment, possibly from a read error. The rearrangement uses TRBV10-3 and TRBJ1-6; the D gene is possibly TRBD1 (5 bases). Germline CDR1 and CDR2: ENHRY and SYGVKD. The CDR3 spans 15 residues. The CDR3 sequence: CAISESGTPNSPLHF. CDR3 DNA sequence: TGTGCTATCAGTGAGTCCGGGACGCCTAATTCACCCCTCCACTTT.